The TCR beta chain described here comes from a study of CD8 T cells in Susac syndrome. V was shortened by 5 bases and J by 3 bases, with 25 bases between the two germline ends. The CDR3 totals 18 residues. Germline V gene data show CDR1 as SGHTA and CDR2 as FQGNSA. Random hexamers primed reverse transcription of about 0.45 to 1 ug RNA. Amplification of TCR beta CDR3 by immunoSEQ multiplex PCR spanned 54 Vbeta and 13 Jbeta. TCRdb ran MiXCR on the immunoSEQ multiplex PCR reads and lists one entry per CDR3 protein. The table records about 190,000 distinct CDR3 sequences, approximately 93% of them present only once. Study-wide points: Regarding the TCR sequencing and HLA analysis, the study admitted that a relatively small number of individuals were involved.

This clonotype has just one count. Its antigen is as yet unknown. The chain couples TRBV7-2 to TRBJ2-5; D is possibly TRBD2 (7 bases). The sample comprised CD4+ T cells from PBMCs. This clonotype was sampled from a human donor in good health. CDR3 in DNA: TGTGCCAGCAGCCGCATGGGCGGGGGCCCGGGGATGGAAGAGACCCAGTACTTC. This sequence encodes CASSRMGGGPGMEETQYF.